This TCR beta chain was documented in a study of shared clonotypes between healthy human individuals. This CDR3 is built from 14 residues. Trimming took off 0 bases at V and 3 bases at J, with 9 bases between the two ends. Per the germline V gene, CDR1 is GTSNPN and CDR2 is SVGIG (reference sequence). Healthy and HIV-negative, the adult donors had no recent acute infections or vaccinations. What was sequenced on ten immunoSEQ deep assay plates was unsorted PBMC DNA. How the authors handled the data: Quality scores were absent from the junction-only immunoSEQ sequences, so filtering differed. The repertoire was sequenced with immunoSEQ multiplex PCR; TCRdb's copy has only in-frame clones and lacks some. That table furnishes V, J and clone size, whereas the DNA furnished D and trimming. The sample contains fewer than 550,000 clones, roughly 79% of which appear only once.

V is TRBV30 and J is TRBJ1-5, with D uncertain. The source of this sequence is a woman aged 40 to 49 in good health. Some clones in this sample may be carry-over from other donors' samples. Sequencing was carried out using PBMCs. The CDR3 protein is CAWSVRGYNQPQHF. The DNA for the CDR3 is TGTGCCTGGAGTGTACGGGGTTACAATCAGCCCCAGCATTTT. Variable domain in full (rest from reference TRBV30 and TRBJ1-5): SQTIHQWPATLVQPVGSPLSLECTVEGTSNPNLYWYRQAAGRGLQLLFYSVGIGQISSEVPQNLSASRPQDRQFILSSKKLLLSDSGFYLCAWSVRGYNQPQHFGDGTRLSIL.